This T cell receptor beta chain was recovered during a study of tumor-infiltrating lymphocytes in primary liver carcinoma. About the study: Cases comprised patients with primary liver carcinoma who received surgical resection. Patients of both sexes were 30 to 69 years old.

Concerning this clonotype itself: Antigen unknown. At one of its ends the junction is not consistent with the germline gene, which may arise from a read error.

Overall study findings and caveats: Researchers found tumor-adjacent and tumor-blood pairs overlapped less than tumor region pairs.

The study extracted blood RNA from unsorted whole blood and also extracted germline DNA. Chronic HBV infection affected patients, none of whom had received treatment. Germline assignment: CDR1 MNHNS and CDR2 SASEGT. The CDR3 contains 14 residues. Constant-region priming of approximately 500 ng total RNA yielded TCR beta cDNA. What produced the TCR beta libraries was three nested multiplex PCR rounds using slightly modified ARM-PCR. Use of TRBV1-TRBV30 forward primers with a C-beta reverse primer characterized the first two PCR rounds, which lasted roughly 9 cycles each. MiXCR, run by TCRdb on the multiplex PCR reads, gives a single entry per CDR3 protein. The sample carries over 250,000 distinct CDR3 sequences, around three fifths recorded once.

Sequencing was carried out using peripheral blood. This chain joins TRBV6-1 and TRBJ1-2; the D gene is possibly TRBD1 (6 bases). The receptor was isolated from a woman in her thirties with primary liver carcinoma and hepatitis B virus infection. The CDR3 DNA reads as TGTGCCAGCAGTGAACTCACAGGGCCCTATGGTTACACCTTC. It yields the protein CASSELTGPYGYTF.